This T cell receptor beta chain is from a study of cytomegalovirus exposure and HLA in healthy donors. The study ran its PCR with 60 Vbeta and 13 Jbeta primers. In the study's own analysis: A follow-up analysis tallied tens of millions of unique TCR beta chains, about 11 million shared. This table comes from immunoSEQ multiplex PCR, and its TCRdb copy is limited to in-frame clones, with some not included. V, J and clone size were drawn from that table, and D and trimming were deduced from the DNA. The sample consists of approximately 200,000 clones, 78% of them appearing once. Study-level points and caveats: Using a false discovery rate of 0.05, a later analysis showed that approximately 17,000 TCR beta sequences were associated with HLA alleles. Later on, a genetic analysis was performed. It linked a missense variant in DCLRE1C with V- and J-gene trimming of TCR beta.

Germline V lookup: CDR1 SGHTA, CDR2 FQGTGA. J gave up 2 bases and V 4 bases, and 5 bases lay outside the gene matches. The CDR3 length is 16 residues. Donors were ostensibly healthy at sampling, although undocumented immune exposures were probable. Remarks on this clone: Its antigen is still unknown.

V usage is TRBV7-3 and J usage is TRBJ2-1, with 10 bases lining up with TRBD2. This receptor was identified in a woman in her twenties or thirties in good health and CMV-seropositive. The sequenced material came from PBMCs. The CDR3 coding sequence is TGTGCCAGCAGCTCCGGAGCGGGGGGGGCCTACAATGAGCAGTTCTTC. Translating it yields CASSSGAGGAYNEQFF.